This TCR beta chain was sequenced during a study of blood T cell repertoires in COVID-19. Study context: The United States, Italy and Spain provided the acute and convalescent COVID-19 samples.

This clone appeared a few times. V shed 1 base and J 3 bases; nucleotides not matched to a gene: 1. CDR1 is LGHNA, CDR2 YSLEER, per germline. There are 14 residues in the CDR3. The method was immunoSEQ multiplex PCR; TCRdb's version includes in-frame clones alone and lacks a portion of them. The table shows approximately 94,000 clones, with about 90% occurring only once. The V gene is TRBV4-3, the J gene TRBJ1-1, with TRBD1 matching 8 bases. The receptor was derived from a man aged 30-40 years in a cohort sampled during active COVID-19. Material for sequencing was peripheral blood. The CDR3 spells CASSQVDRDTEAFF. CDR3 DNA sequence: TGCGCCAGCAGCCAAGTGGACAGGGACACTGAAGCTTTCTTT.